This is a list of T cell receptor beta chains from one sample in a study of blood T cells in healthy people across ages. From the 5' RACE reads, TCRdb called clonotypes with MiXCR, one entry per CDR3 protein. This table holds approximately 1,000,000 distinct CDR3 sequences, 30% to 40% found once. Sequencing input: blood. All receptors come from a man aged 18 to 30 in good health. The CDR3 runs from the conserved cysteine through the conserved F or W. Fields, in order: CDR3 DNA, CDR3 protein, D gene, clone size, J gene, V gene. The D gene is left open where the match is weak. For some rows the clone size is stated as once, few or many, or as a class when expanded; others skip it.

cdr3_nt: TGTGCCAGCAGCCCCTTCCTAGCAGGGGCAAACACTGAAGCTTTCTTT
cdr3_aa: CASSPFLAGANTEAFF
d_call: -
clone_size: -
j_call: TRBJ1-1
v_call: TRBV3-1

cdr3_nt: TGTGCCAGCAGCTTCGGCGGAGGGACGAACACCGGGGAGCTGTTTTTT
cdr3_aa: CASSFGGGTNTGELFF
d_call: -
clone_size: few
j_call: TRBJ2-2
v_call: TRBV7-2

cdr3_nt: TGTGCTAGTGGTTTCCCGACAGGGAACACCTACGAGCAGTACTTC
cdr3_aa: CASGFPTGNTYEQYF
d_call: TRBD1
clone_size: many
j_call: TRBJ2-7
v_call: TRBV12-5

cdr3_nt: TGTGCCAGCAGTTACTCGATCCCGACTGAAGCTTTCTTT
cdr3_aa: CASSYSIPTEAFF
d_call: -
clone_size: -
j_call: TRBJ1-1
v_call: TRBV6-6

cdr3_nt: TGTGCCAGCTCACCTTCCGGGACAGGGGTCTACGAGCAGTACTTC
cdr3_aa: CASSPSGTGVYEQYF
d_call: TRBD1
clone_size: -
j_call: TRBJ2-7
v_call: TRBV18

cdr3_nt: TGCGCCAGCAGCTACGGGCCCAACGTGGCAGATACGCAGTATTTT
cdr3_aa: CASSYGPNVADTQYF
d_call: -
clone_size: few
j_call: TRBJ2-3
v_call: TRBV5-1

cdr3_nt: TGTGCCAGCAGCCAAGAGAGTATGAACACTGAAGCTTTCTTT
cdr3_aa: CASSQESMNTEAFF
d_call: -
clone_size: few
j_call: TRBJ1-1
v_call: TRBV4-2

cdr3_nt: TGTGCCAGCAGCCAACAAGCGGTAGGGGAAGATGTCGGGGAGCTGTTTTTT
cdr3_aa: CASSQQAVGEDVGELFF
d_call: -
clone_size: -
j_call: TRBJ2-2
v_call: TRBV4-2

cdr3_nt: TGTGCCAGCAGGTCGGGACGGTTCATTCAGTACTTC
cdr3_aa: CASRSGRFIQYF
d_call: -
clone_size: few
j_call: TRBJ2-4
v_call: TRBV6-5

cdr3_nt: TGTGCCAGCAGCCAAGCGCAGTTTCGGGACCATGGCTACACCTTC
cdr3_aa: CASSQAQFRDHGYTF
d_call: -
clone_size: -
j_call: TRBJ1-2
v_call: TRBV14

cdr3_nt: TGCGCCAGCAGCCGTCTCACAGGGACCCTTACCTCCGAGACCCAGTACTTC
cdr3_aa: CASSRLTGTLTSETQYF
d_call: -
clone_size: -
j_call: TRBJ2-5
v_call: TRBV5-1

cdr3_nt: TGCGCCAGCAGCCAAGGCGAGGACGGCCGGGGCTACACCTTC
cdr3_aa: CASSQGEDGRGYTF
d_call: -
clone_size: once
j_call: TRBJ1-2
v_call: TRBV4-1

cdr3_nt: TGCGCCAGCAGCTTCCAGGGTCCAAATAACTATGGCTACACCTTC
cdr3_aa: CASSFQGPNNYGYTF
d_call: -
clone_size: -
j_call: TRBJ1-2
v_call: TRBV5-1

cdr3_nt: TGTGCCAGCAGTTTATTCCCGGGGAATAGCAATCAGCCCCAGCATTTT
cdr3_aa: CASSLFPGNSNQPQHF
d_call: -
clone_size: -
j_call: TRBJ1-5
v_call: TRBV27

cdr3_nt: TGCAGTGCCCGAACTACGGGAGGAAGCAATCAGCCCCAGCATTTT
cdr3_aa: CSARTTGGSNQPQHF
d_call: -
clone_size: few
j_call: TRBJ1-5
v_call: TRBV20-1

cdr3_nt: TGTGCCTGGAGCAAGGGACAGGGGGATCAGCCCCAGCATTTT
cdr3_aa: CAWSKGQGDQPQHF
d_call: TRBD1
clone_size: -
j_call: TRBJ1-5
v_call: TRBV30

cdr3_nt: TGCAGTGCTAGTCCTCCGGGGCCAGAGACCCAGTACTTC
cdr3_aa: CSASPPGPETQYF
d_call: -
clone_size: -
j_call: TRBJ2-5
v_call: TRBV20-1

cdr3_nt: TGTGCCAGCAGCCAAGATAGCAGGGTGGGCTACACCTTC
cdr3_aa: CASSQDSRVGYTF
d_call: -
clone_size: -
j_call: TRBJ1-2
v_call: TRBV3-1

cdr3_nt: TGTGCCAGCAGCCCGGTTGGTGGGACTGAAGCTTTCTTT
cdr3_aa: CASSPVGGTEAFF
d_call: -
clone_size: many
j_call: TRBJ1-1
v_call: TRBV7-2

cdr3_nt: TGTGCCAGCAGTTTGGGACAGGAAAATTCTAACTATGGCTACACCTTC
cdr3_aa: CASSLGQENSNYGYTF
d_call: TRBD1
clone_size: -
j_call: TRBJ1-2
v_call: TRBV12-3/TRBV12-4

cdr3_nt: TGTGCCAGCAGCTCAACAGGGGGAACCAATCAGCCCCAGCATTTT
cdr3_aa: CASSSTGGTNQPQHF
d_call: TRBD1
clone_size: -
j_call: TRBJ1-5
v_call: TRBV7-2

cdr3_nt: TGCGCCAGCAGGGGACAGAATTCACCCCTCCACTTT
cdr3_aa: CASRGQNSPLHF
d_call: TRBD1
clone_size: -
j_call: TRBJ1-6
v_call: TRBV5-1

cdr3_nt: TGTGCCACCGCGGAAGGCTACGAGCAGTACTTC
cdr3_aa: CATAEGYEQYF
d_call: -
clone_size: -
j_call: TRBJ2-7
v_call: TRBV6-6

cdr3_nt: TGTGCCAGCAGCCCGGGATCCCCCTATGGCTACACCTTC
cdr3_aa: CASSPGSPYGYTF
d_call: -
clone_size: -
j_call: TRBJ1-2
v_call: TRBV7-2

cdr3_nt: TGTGCCAGCAGCGTGAGCTTACAGGGAAATTTTATAAGCTACACCTTC
cdr3_aa: CASSVSLQGNFISYTF
d_call: -
clone_size: few
j_call: TRBJ1-2
v_call: TRBV5-6

cdr3_nt: TGTGCCAGCGGTACAGGGGAAAACTATGGCTACACCTTC
cdr3_aa: CASGTGENYGYTF
d_call: TRBD1
clone_size: -
j_call: TRBJ1-2
v_call: TRBV14

cdr3_nt: TGTGCCAGCAGTAAAGGGTATAATTCACCCCTCCACTTT
cdr3_aa: CASSKGYNSPLHF
d_call: -
clone_size: few
j_call: TRBJ1-6
v_call: TRBV27

cdr3_nt: TGCAGTGCCCCGGGAGAAACCTACAATGAGCAGTTCTTC
cdr3_aa: CSAPGETYNEQFF
d_call: -
clone_size: -
j_call: TRBJ2-1
v_call: TRBV20-1

cdr3_nt: TGTGCCAGCAGCTCCCCGACCTATGGCTACACCTTC
cdr3_aa: CASSSPTYGYTF
d_call: -
clone_size: -
j_call: TRBJ1-2
v_call: TRBV13

cdr3_nt: TGCGCCAGCAGCCAATCACGGGGGAGCTGGGGAGGGGATACGCGGTATTTT
cdr3_aa: CASSQSRGSWGGDTRYF
d_call: TRBD2
clone_size: once
j_call: TRBJ2-3
v_call: TRBV4-3

cdr3_nt: TGCAGTGCTAGTGTGGGAACTAGCGGGGGGTACAGCACAGATACGCAGTATTTT
cdr3_aa: CSASVGTSGGYSTDTQYF
d_call: TRBD2
clone_size: few
j_call: TRBJ2-3
v_call: TRBV20-1

cdr3_nt: TGTGCCAGCAGCTCAGGGGGTGATATGAAGCCCCAGCATTTT
cdr3_aa: CASSSGGDMKPQHF
d_call: TRBD1
clone_size: -
j_call: TRBJ1-5
v_call: TRBV7-2

cdr3_nt: TGTGCCAGCAGCACTAGCAGGAGCTCCTACAATGAGCAGTACTTT
cdr3_aa: CASSTSRSSYNEQYF
d_call: -
clone_size: -
j_call: TRBJ2-1
v_call: TRBV5-6

cdr3_nt: TGCAGTGCTAGATTGAAAGATACGCAGTATTTT
cdr3_aa: CSARLKDTQYF
d_call: -
clone_size: few
j_call: TRBJ2-3
v_call: TRBV20-1

cdr3_nt: TGTGCCAGCAGCAGACGGACAGGGAGGCACAATGAGCAGTTCTTC
cdr3_aa: CASSRRTGRHNEQFF
d_call: TRBD1
clone_size: few
j_call: TRBJ2-1
v_call: TRBV28

cdr3_nt: TGCAGCGTTGCCTTAACCCTACAAGCGAACACTGAAGCTTTCTTT
cdr3_aa: CSVALTLQANTEAFF
d_call: -
clone_size: few
j_call: TRBJ1-1
v_call: TRBV29-1

cdr3_nt: TGTGCCACGGACATGCTGAACACTGAAGCTTTCTTT
cdr3_aa: CATDMLNTEAFF
d_call: -
clone_size: -
j_call: TRBJ1-1
v_call: TRBV11-1

cdr3_nt: TGTGCCAGCAGCCACGGCTCCTACAATGAGCAGTACTTC
cdr3_aa: CASSHGSYNEQYF
d_call: -
clone_size: few
j_call: TRBJ2-7
v_call: TRBV3-1

cdr3_nt: TGTGCCAGCAGCCCTACCGGGGGAGCCAAAAACATTCAGTACTTC
cdr3_aa: CASSPTGGAKNIQYF
d_call: -
clone_size: few
j_call: TRBJ2-4
v_call: TRBV3-1

cdr3_nt: TGTGCCAGCAGCAAACGACAAGGCCAAGAGACCCAGTACTTC
cdr3_aa: CASSKRQGQETQYF
d_call: -
clone_size: -
j_call: TRBJ2-5
v_call: TRBV14

cdr3_nt: TGTGCCTGGAGTGATCCCTGGAGGGATACGCAGTATTTT
cdr3_aa: CAWSDPWRDTQYF
d_call: -
clone_size: few
j_call: TRBJ2-3
v_call: TRBV30

cdr3_nt: TGTGCCAGCAGTTACTCAGGAAATAATTGGAATGAGCAGTTCTTC
cdr3_aa: CASSYSGNNWNEQFF
d_call: -
clone_size: -
j_call: TRBJ2-1
v_call: TRBV6-6

cdr3_nt: TGTGCCAGCAGCGACGGACGGGGACGGGGTGGCTACACCTTC
cdr3_aa: CASSDGRGRGGYTF
d_call: -
clone_size: -
j_call: TRBJ1-2
v_call: TRBV2

cdr3_nt: TGTGCCAGCAGTGGACTAGCGGGGGCTGAGCAGTTCTTC
cdr3_aa: CASSGLAGAEQFF
d_call: TRBD2
clone_size: -
j_call: TRBJ2-1
v_call: TRBV2

cdr3_nt: TGCAGTGCTAGAGATCGTACAGGGCCGAGAAAAGAGACCCAGTACTTC
cdr3_aa: CSARDRTGPRKETQYF
d_call: -
clone_size: few
j_call: TRBJ2-5
v_call: TRBV20-1